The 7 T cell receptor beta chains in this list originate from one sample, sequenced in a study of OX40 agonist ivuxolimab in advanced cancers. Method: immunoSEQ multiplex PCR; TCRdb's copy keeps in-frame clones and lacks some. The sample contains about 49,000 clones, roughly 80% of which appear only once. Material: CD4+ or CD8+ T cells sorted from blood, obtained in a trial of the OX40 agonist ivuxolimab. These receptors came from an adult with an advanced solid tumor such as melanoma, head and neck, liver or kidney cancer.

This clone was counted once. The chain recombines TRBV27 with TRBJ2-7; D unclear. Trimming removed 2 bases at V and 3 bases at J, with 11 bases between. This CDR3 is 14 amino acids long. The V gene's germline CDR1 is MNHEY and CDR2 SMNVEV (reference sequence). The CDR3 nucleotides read TGTGCCAGCAGTTTAGGGAATAGGATCTACGAGCAGTACTTC. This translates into CASSLGNRIYEQYF.

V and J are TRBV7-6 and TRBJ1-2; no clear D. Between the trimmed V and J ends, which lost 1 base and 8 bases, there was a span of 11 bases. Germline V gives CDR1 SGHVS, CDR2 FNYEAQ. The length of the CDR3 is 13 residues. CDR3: CASSLVVGEGYTF. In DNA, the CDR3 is TGTGCCAGCAGCTTAGTAGTCGGGGAAGGCTACACCTTC. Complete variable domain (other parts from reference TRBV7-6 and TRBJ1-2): GAGVSQSPRYKVTKRGQDVALRCDPISGHVSLYWYRQALGQGPEFLTYFNYEAQQDKSGLPNDRFSAERPEGSISTLTIQRTEQRDSAMYRCASSLVVGEGYTFGSGTRLTVV.

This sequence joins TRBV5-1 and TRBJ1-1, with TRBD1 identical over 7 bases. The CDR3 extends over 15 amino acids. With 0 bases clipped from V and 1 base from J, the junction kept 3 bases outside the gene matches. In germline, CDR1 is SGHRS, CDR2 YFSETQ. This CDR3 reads CASSLAGTANTEAFF. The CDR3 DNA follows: TGCGCCAGCAGCTTGGCCGGGACAGCGAACACTGAAGCTTTCTTT.

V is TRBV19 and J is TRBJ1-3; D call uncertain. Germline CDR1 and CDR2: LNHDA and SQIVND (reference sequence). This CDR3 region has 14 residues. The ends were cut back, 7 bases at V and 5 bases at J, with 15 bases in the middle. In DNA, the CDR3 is TGTGCCAGTATTGACTTAGCCGCACGAAACACCATATATTTT. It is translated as CASIDLAARNTIYF.

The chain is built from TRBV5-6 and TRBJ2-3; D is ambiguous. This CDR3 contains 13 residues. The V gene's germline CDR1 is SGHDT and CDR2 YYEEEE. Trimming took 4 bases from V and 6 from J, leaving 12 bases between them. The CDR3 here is CASSTRPRDTQYF. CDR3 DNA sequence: TGTGCCAGCAGCACACGGCCCAGGGATACGCAGTATTTT.

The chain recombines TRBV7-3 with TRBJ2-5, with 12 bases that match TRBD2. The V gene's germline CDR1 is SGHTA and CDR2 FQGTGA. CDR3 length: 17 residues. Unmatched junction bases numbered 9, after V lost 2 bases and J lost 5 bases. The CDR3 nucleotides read TGTGCCAGCAGCTTAGGGCCTAGCGGGAGGGTTCGGGAGACCCAGTACTTC. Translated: CASSLGPSGRVRETQYF.

The CDR3 DNA reads as TGCGCCAGCAGCTTTTCACCGCACTCCTACAATGAGCAGTTCTTC. It specifies CASSFSPHSYNEQFF. The genes are TRBV5-1 and TRBJ2-1; unclear D gene. Trimming removed 2 bases at V and 0 bases at J, with 9 bases between. Looked up from germline, CDR1 is SGHRS and CDR2 is YFSETQ. This CDR3 contains 15 residues.